This record covers a single T cell receptor (beta chain). Its matching antigen is unknown. The source of the sample is a study of beta chain features in type 1 diabetes. The study's findings and limits: Insertions were fewer and deletions more numerous at VDJ junctions in type 1 diabetes patients.

Of the isolated RNA, all was reverse transcribed, and so the sequenced material was expressed TCRB transcripts. The data were produced by immunoSEQ multiplex PCR, yet TCRdb's version contains in-frame clones alone and is incomplete. The table lists 600,000 to 650,000 clones, about 14% of them singletons, with 0.07% to 0.095% in the top ten. This CDR3 contains 16 residues. The V and J ends lost 4 bases and 6 bases, in that order; junction bases with no gene match: 8. CDR1 SGHDT and CDR2 YYEEEE come from the germline V gene. The source of this sequence is a man in his late teens or twenties in good health. Sequencing input: naive CD4+ T cells from blood. V usage is TRBV5-6 and J usage is TRBJ2-1; TRBD2 matches at 12 bases. Here the CDR3 reads CASSASPSGGANEQFF. The CDR3 DNA sequence: TGTGCCAGCAGCGCCAGCCCTAGCGGGGGGGCCAATGAGCAGTTCTTC.